This T cell receptor beta chain was profiled in a study of blood T cell repertoires in COVID-19. About the research overall: Spain, Italy and the United States supplied samples that represented acute and convalescent COVID-19. T cells, B-cell-depleted T cells, or PBMCs provided the cDNA or gDNA that served as material.

How the authors handled the data: Reference gene primer amplification gave estimated nucleated cell counts. Generated by immunoSEQ multiplex PCR, the TCRdb table keeps only in-frame clones and is missing some. V and J calls and clone size are those listed in that table; D and trimming were worked out from the DNA. The table has more than 65,000 clones, 83% seen once. The sample taken for sequencing was peripheral blood. The TCR sequence derives from a man in his forties or fifties with active COVID-19.

CDR3 region: CASSPPGGEETQYF. CDR3 nucleotide sequence: TGTGCCAGTAGCCCTCCAGGGGGCGAAGAGACCCAGTACTTC. The chain has TRBV19 and TRBJ2-5, with 8 bases that match TRBD1. Germline assignment: CDR1 LNHDA and CDR2 SQIVND (reference sequence). The CDR3 runs 14 residues. J gave up 3 bases and V 6 bases, and 6 bases lay outside the gene matches.